This entry lists 12 T cell receptor beta chains sequenced from one sample in a study of cytomegalovirus exposure and HLA in healthy donors. PCR involved 60 Vbeta and 13 Jbeta primers. Profiling relied on immunoSEQ multiplex PCR, and the TCRdb table lists in-frame clones only, not all of them. The sample includes fewer than 200,000 clones, approximately 81% of them seen just once. Sequencing input: PBMCs. The source of these receptors is a female donor in good health and CMV-seronegative.

This clone was seen a handful of times. The chain has TRBV29-1 and TRBJ1-2; 8 nucleotides align to TRBD1. This CDR3 is built from 13 residues. Trimming at V came to 6 bases and at J to 3 bases, leaving 6 bases not matched to a gene. From germline, CDR1 is SQVTM and CDR2 ANQGSEA. DNA of the CDR3: TGCAGCGTCGCAGGGGGCGAAGACTATGGCTACACCTTC. This gives the protein CSVAGGEDYGYTF.

Points on this clone: One junction end disagrees with the germline gene, perhaps due to a read error. The genes are TRBV7-9 and TRBJ2-3; 9 nucleotides line up with TRBD2. Germline loops: CDR1 SEHNR, CDR2 FQNEAQ (reference sequence). The CDR3 runs 12 residues. In DNA, the CDR3 is TGTGCCAGCAGCTTACCCGGGACTAGCCCCATATTT. Translating it yields CASSLPGTSPIF.

The V gene is TRBV6-5, the J gene TRBJ1-6; D ambiguous. Trimming removed 0 bases from V and 6 bases from J, with 12 bases in between. The germline gives CDR1 MNHEY, CDR2 SVGAGI. The CDR3 has 16 amino acids. CDR3: CASSYSRNSRNSPLHF. The CDR3 DNA follows: TGTGCCAGCAGTTACTCGAGAAACAGCCGTAATTCACCCCTCCACTTT.

CDR3 bases: TGCGCCAGCAGTGCGCCCCTAGCGGAAGTGGGGGGCGGTGAGCAGTTCTTC. It translates to CASSAPLAEVGGGEQFF. The V and J genes are TRBV10-1 and TRBJ2-1; TRBD2 is a possible D gene (7 bases). The CDR3 sequence is 17 residues long. From germline, CDR1 is WNHNN and CDR2 SYGVQD (reference sequence). V was clipped by 4 bases and J by 9 bases, with 25 bases between them.

The rearrangement joins TRBV5-1 to TRBJ2-3, with TRBD2 identical over 8 bases. The CDR3 contains 15 residues. Germline CDR1 is SGHRS and CDR2 is YFSETQ. Trimming cost V 5 bases and J 5 bases; bases outside gene matches: 10. The CDR3 nucleotides read TGCGCCAGCAGGTTTAGCGGGACCCGCGGAGATACGCAGTATTTT. Amino acid sequence: CASRFSGTRGDTQYF.

The V gene is TRBV4-3, the J gene TRBJ2-5; D possibly corresponds to TRBD1 (7 bases). The CDR3 loop spans 17 amino acids. The germline V gene encodes CDR1 LGHNA and CDR2 YSLEER. The V end lost 0 bases, the J end lost 2 bases, and 16 bases lay between the germline ends. The CDR3 spells CASSQDLPGGWQETQYF. The CDR3 DNA reads as TGCGCCAGCAGCCAAGACTTACCAGGGGGGTGGCAAGAGACCCAGTACTTC.

This chain links TRBV5-4 with TRBJ2-7; perhaps TRBD1 as D (6 bases). Trimming removed 0 bases at V and 5 bases at J, with 9 bases between. Germline loops: CDR1 SGHNT, CDR2 YYREEE (reference sequence). This CDR3 has 13 amino acids. CDR3 in amino acids: CASSLAPGDEQYF. The CDR3 DNA reads TGTGCCAGCAGCTTGGCCCCAGGGGACGAGCAGTACTTC.

The chain is built from TRBV4-1 and TRBJ2-1; 10 nucleotides agree with TRBD2. The germline V gene has CDR1 MGHRA and CDR2 YSYEKL. The length of the CDR3 is 16 residues. Trimming removed 0 bases from V and 5 bases from J; junction bases left unmatched: 4. CDR3 amino acids: CASSQDRLAGDNEQFF. Here the CDR3 DNA reads TGCGCCAGCAGCCAAGATCGGCTAGCGGGAGACAATGAGCAGTTCTTC.

The DNA of the CDR3 is TGTGCCAGCAGCTTAGGTGGCGGGCTGGAGACCCAGTACTTC. Its protein product is CASSLGGGLETQYF. The rearrangement uses TRBV7-8 and TRBJ2-5, with D possibly matching TRBD2 (5 bases). This CDR3 has 14 amino acids. V gave up 1 base and J gave up 5 bases, with 11 bases separating them. Germline V gene data show CDR1 as SGHVS and CDR2 as FQNEAQ.

The chain uses TRBV9 and TRBJ2-4; 8 nucleotides align to TRBD2. Germline values: CDR1 SGDLS, CDR2 YYNGEE. Trimming took 4 bases from V and 8 from J; bases not matched to a gene: 11. This CDR3 has 15 residues. The CDR3 here is CASSPSGGRSDIQYF. The CDR3 nucleotides read TGTGCCAGCAGCCCCTCTGGCGGGAGGTCGGACATTCAGTACTTC.

The table lists this clone with a count of one. This chain joins TRBV2 and TRBJ1-1, with 8 nucleotides matching TRBD1. V gave up 6 bases and J gave up 5 bases; unmatched junction bases: 8. The CDR3 is made up of 14 amino acids. Germline values: CDR1 SNHLY, CDR2 FYNNEI. The CDR3 bases are TGTGCCAGCAGGGTAGGACAGGGCGGGACTGAAGCTTTCTTT. Amino acids: CASRVGQGGTEAFF.

This sequence joins TRBV19 and TRBJ2-7; no firm D call. Germline CDR1 reads LNHDA; CDR2 reads SQIVND (reference sequence). Between the trimmed V and J ends, which lost 9 bases and 0 bases, there was a span of 12 bases. The CDR3 runs 13 residues. CDR3 sequence (DNA): TGTGCCAGAGGAGATGAGGCCTCCTACGAGCAGTACTTC. Residues: CARGDEASYEQYF. The full variable domain, completed using reference TRBV19 and TRBJ2-7, is DGGITQSPKYLFRKEGQNVTLSCEQNLNHDAMYWYRQDPGQGLRLIYYSQIVNDFQKGDIAEGYSVSREKKESFPLTVTSAQKNPTAFYLCARGDEASYEQYFGPGTRLTVT.